The present TCR beta chain was sequenced within a study of identical twins. Study findings and constraints: Memory repertoires showed no such pattern, whereas abundant cord blood beta clonotypes carried fewer insertions.

cDNA molecules carried unique molecular identifiers, and template switching added a universal primer site. MiXCR was run by TCRdb on the 5' RACE reads, yielding one entry per CDR3 protein. The sample lists some 1,700,000 distinct CDR3 sequences; less than 40% were seen once. This clonotype was counted a few times. Antigen unknown. The CDR3 is 15 residues long. Germline V gene sequence: CDR1 SGHRS, CDR2 YFSETQ. The V and J ends lost 2 bases and 1 base respectively, with 12 bases between them. Material: cord blood. This chain connects TRBV5-1 to TRBJ1-1, with D hard to call. This clonotype originated in a newborn girl in good health. The CDR3 region is CASSLTTAANTEAFF. Here the CDR3 DNA reads TGCGCCAGCAGCTTAACAACAGCGGCGAACACTGAAGCTTTCTTT.